The 22 T cell receptor beta chains presented below share a single source sample, sequenced in a study of shared clonotypes between healthy human individuals. Only in-frame clones appear in the TCRdb table, and some are missing; sequencing was by immunoSEQ multiplex PCR. The profile shows approximately 1,500,000 clones, around 95% of them singletons. Sequencing was done on a sample of naive CD4+ T cells sorted from blood. Subset indicated: CD45RA+ positively selected. These receptors were taken from a man younger than 45 in good health.

The genes are TRBV27 and TRBJ1-2; possible D gene TRBD1, 5 bases. This CDR3 is built from 14 residues. V shed 0 bases and J shed 6 bases, with 11 bases lying between them. CDR1 is MNHEY and CDR2 is SMNVEV in the germline V gene (reference sequence). CDR3 protein: CASSLSGHPNGYTF. The CDR3 region has the DNA TGTGCCAGCAGTTTATCAGGACATCCTAATGGCTACACCTTC.

For this clone: Different DNA sequences within this sample yield the same CDR3. The chain has TRBV9 and TRBJ2-7; possibly TRBD1 or TRBD2 for D (6 bases each). Germline V gives CDR1 SGDLS, CDR2 YYNGEE. This CDR3 has 14 amino acids. Deletions cut 0 bases from V and 4 bases from J, with 11 bases between. CDR3 sequence reads: CASSVAGGPYEQYF. In DNA form, the CDR3 reads TGTGCCAGCAGCGTAGCTGGGGGGCCTTACGAGCAGTACTTC. The variable domain in full, with the rest retrieved from reference TRBV9 and TRBJ2-7, is DSGVTQTPKHLITATGQRVTLRCSPRSGDLSVYWYQQSLDQGLQFLIQYYNGEERAKGNILERFSAQQFPDLHSELNLSSLELGDSALYFCASSVAGGPYEQYFGPGTRLTVT.

This rearrangement joins TRBV18 to TRBJ1-2; unclear D gene. V was clipped by 0 bases and J by 7 bases, with 9 bases between them. This CDR3 contains 13 residues. Germline loops: CDR1 KGHSH, CDR2 LQKENI. Here the CDR3 DNA reads TGTGCCAGCTCACCACCGGCGCCAAGTGGCTACACCTTC. As protein: CASSPPAPSGYTF.

The rearrangement uses TRBV7-6 and TRBJ2-1; D is ambiguous. Per the germline V gene, CDR1 is SGHVS and CDR2 is FNYEAQ. The CDR3 runs 12 residues. Trimming removed 4 bases at V and 7 bases at J, with 8 bases between. This CDR3 reads CASSSLGNEQFF. The CDR3 DNA reads TGTGCCAGCAGCTCCCTGGGGAATGAGCAGTTCTTC.

This chain uses TRBV19 with TRBJ2-3; 9 bases are shared with TRBD2. The CDR3 is 13 amino acids. CDR1 and CDR2 (germline): LNHDA, SQIVND (reference sequence). Losses at the gene ends were 6 bases for V and 14 bases for J; bases not matched to a gene: 12. The CDR3 coding sequence is TGTGCCAGTAGCTCCCGGTCCGGGACTAGCAGGTATTTT. Protein sequence: CASSSRSGTSRYF.

The chain carries TRBV9 and TRBJ2-2; D gene unclear. This CDR3 has 14 residues. Per the germline V gene, CDR1 is SGDLS and CDR2 is YYNGEE. V lost 0 bases, J lost 7 bases, and 10 bases lay in between. The CDR3 loop reads CASSVDPLSGELFF. The CDR3 DNA sequence: TGTGCCAGCAGCGTAGACCCCCTTAGCGGGGAGCTGTTTTTT.

V usage is TRBV30 and J usage is TRBJ2-7; D is possibly TRBD2 (5 bases). V was pared by 0 bases and J by 5 bases, with 8 bases between. The germline CDR1 and CDR2 sequences are GTSNPN and SVGIG (reference sequence). This CDR3 region has 12 residues. The CDR3 region is CAWSVNGDEQYF. DNA of the CDR3: TGTGCCTGGAGTGTAAACGGGGACGAGCAGTACTTC.

The genes are TRBV5-4 and TRBJ2-3; a possible D gene is TRBD1 (5 bases). The CDR3 spans 14 residues. Germline values: CDR1 SGHNT, CDR2 YYREEE (reference sequence). Trimming shortened V by 2 bases and J by 2 bases, and 9 bases separated the two germline ends. The CDR3 loop is CASSFEQVTDTQYF. CDR3 nucleotides: TGTGCCAGCAGCTTCGAACAGGTCACAGATACGCAGTATTTT.

The gene calls are TRBV7-9 and TRBJ1-1; D not certain. CDR1 and CDR2 from the germline V gene are SEHNR and FQNEAQ (reference sequence). The CDR3 consists of 13 residues. Trimming removed 4 bases at V and 7 bases at J, with 13 bases between. In nucleotides, the CDR3 is TGTGCCAGCAGCTCGCGGTCGGCGGGTGAAGCTTTCTTT. It encodes CASSSRSAGEAFF.

With respect to this clone: Other DNA sequences in this sample translate to the same CDR3. J is TRBJ1-5 and V is TRBV28; D remains unclear. CDR1 is MDHEN and CDR2 is SYDVKM in the germline V gene. CDR3 length equals 12 residues. The ends were cut back, 6 bases at V and 6 bases at J, with 9 bases in the middle. The CDR3 reads CASSLLSQPQHF. CDR3 bases: TGTGCCAGCAGCCTCTTGAGTCAGCCCCAGCATTTT.

The chain is built from TRBV5-1 and TRBJ2-7, with 9 bases matching TRBD2. The CDR3 loop spans 17 amino acids. Germline V gives CDR1 SGHRS, CDR2 YFSETQ. The V segment lost 2 bases and the J segment 3 bases; nucleotides outside the gene matches: 12. CDR3 protein: CASSFSLAGSNLYEQYF. In DNA, the CDR3 is TGCGCCAGCAGCTTCAGTCTAGCGGGAAGCAATCTCTACGAGCAGTACTTC.

This sequence joins TRBV5-8 and TRBJ2-5; 8 bases match TRBD1. Germline V CDR1 and CDR2: SGHTS, YDEGEE. The V and J ends lost 4 bases and 5 bases, in that order; junction bases with no gene match: 13. The CDR3 contains 16 residues. The CDR3 DNA reads TGTGCCAGCAGCACCCGCCGCGGACACAGGGGGGAGACCCAGTACTTC. Translating it yields CASSTRRGHRGETQYF.

The genes are TRBV25-1 and TRBJ2-5; either TRBD1 or TRBD2 may fit D (5 bases each). The CDR3 covers 15 residues. Between the trimmed V and J ends, which lost 1 base and 5 bases, there was a span of 14 bases. The germline V gene encodes CDR1 MGHDK and CDR2 SYGVNS. CDR3 DNA: TGTGCCAGCAGTGAATTGGGTGGGGGTGGCGAGACCCAGTACTTC. It codes for CASSELGGGGETQYF.

The genes are TRBV6-5 and TRBJ2-5; TRBD1 matches at 10 bases. This CDR3 has 15 residues. Germline V gene sequence: CDR1 MNHEY, CDR2 SVGAGI. The J segment lost 4 bases and the V segment lost 5 bases, leaving 7 bases of the junction unmatched. The CDR3 reads CASSGGQGRGETQYF. The CDR3 coding sequence is TGTGCCAGCAGTGGGGGACAGGGGAGGGGAGAGACCCAGTACTTC.

Worth noting for this clone: Other DNA sequences within the sample encode an identical CDR3. The chain employs TRBV19 and TRBJ2-3; 7 bases match TRBD1. Trimming took 3 bases from V and 3 from J; bases not matched to a gene: 3. Germline loops: CDR1 LNHDA, CDR2 SQIVND (reference sequence). The CDR3 has 14 amino acids. The CDR3, as DNA: TGTGCCAGTAGTATCGGGACAGCGACAGATACGCAGTATTTT. This encodes CASSIGTATDTQYF. Drawing the rest from reference TRBV19 and TRBJ2-3, the complete variable domain is DGGITQSPKYLFRKEGQNVTLSCEQNLNHDAMYWYRQDPGQGLRLIYYSQIVNDFQKGDIAEGYSVSREKKESFPLTVTSAQKNPTAFYLCASSIGTATDTQYFGPGTRLTVL.

The genes are TRBV4-2 and TRBJ2-6; D possibly corresponds to TRBD1 (6 bases). With 3 bases removed from V and 3 bases from J, the gap between germline ends came to 15 bases. Germline-derived CDR1 and CDR2 are LGHNA and YNFKEQ. The CDR3 consists of 17 residues. The CDR3 coding sequence is TGTGCCAGCAGCCACGTAAACCCAGGGGATGGGGCCAACGTCCTGACTTTC. Translating it yields CASSHVNPGDGANVLTF.

J is TRBJ2-5 and V is TRBV5-4; D unclear. V shed 1 base and J shed 3 bases, with 4 bases lying between them. This CDR3 has 12 residues. Germline assignment: CDR1 SGHNT and CDR2 YYREEE (reference sequence). CDR3 in DNA: TGTGCCAGCAGCTTGCCGAAAGAGACCCAGTACTTC. Translating gives CASSLPKETQYF. Full variable domain (remainder filled in from reference TRBV5-4 and TRBJ2-5): ETGVTQSPTHLIKTRGQQVTLRCSSQSGHNTVSWYQQALGQGPQFIFQYYREEENGRGNFPPRFSGLQFPNYSSELNVNALELDDSALYLCASSLPKETQYFGPGTRLLVL.

V is TRBV7-9 and J is TRBJ2-1, with D hard to call. Germline assignment: CDR1 SEHNR and CDR2 FQNEAQ (reference sequence). This CDR3 region has 14 residues. The germline V and J ends were trimmed by 5 bases and 10 bases, with 18 bases remaining between them. For the CDR3, the DNA is TGTGCCAGCAGCCTACCTTTGGGCGAACGGGAGCAGTTCTTC. Its protein product is CASSLPLGEREQFF.

This chain uses TRBV27 with TRBJ1-1, with D unresolved. The CDR3 loop spans 17 amino acids. The V and J ends lost 0 bases and 0 bases respectively, with 14 bases between them. Germline V lookup: CDR1 MNHEY, CDR2 SMNVEV (reference sequence). CDR3 in amino acids: CASSLSRQPLMNTEAFF. The CDR3 region has the DNA TGTGCCAGCAGTTTATCCCGGCAGCCTCTTATGAACACTGAAGCTTTCTTT.

V and J are TRBV7-2 and TRBJ1-5, with 7 positions matching TRBD1. V lost 3 bases and J lost 0; bases outside the gene matches: 5. CDR1 is SGHTA, CDR2 FQGNSA, per germline. The CDR3 runs 16 residues. The CDR3 region has the DNA TGTGCCAGCAGCTTTAGTGGGACAGATAGCAATCAGCCCCAGCATTTT. Translated, it gives CASSFSGTDSNQPQHF.

This chain's CDR3 is CSVVFSRDTQYF. The CDR3 DNA is TGCAGCGTTGTCTTTAGCCGGGATACGCAGTATTTT. V usage is TRBV29-1 and J usage is TRBJ2-3, with D unresolved. Germline V CDR1 and CDR2: SQVTM, ANQGSEA. This CDR3 region has 12 residues. The V end was cut by 4 bases, the J end by 6 bases, with 11 bases between.

The gene calls are TRBV10-3 and TRBJ1-2, with unresolved D. Trimming removed 3 bases from V and 5 bases from J, with 10 bases in between. Germline values: CDR1 ENHRY, CDR2 SYGVKD. The CDR3 consists of 13 residues. CDR3 amino acids: CAISEGKGYGYTF. The CDR3 DNA follows: TGTGCCATCAGTGAAGGTAAAGGGTATGGCTACACCTTC.